This TCR beta chain was recorded in a study of T cell responses to AZD1222 COVID-19 vaccine. Study-level information: Second doses at about 4 or about 12 weeks were pooled. General observations from the study: Without day 14 samples, only post-peak T cell repertoires were studied. Seropositive AZD1222 recipients at baseline numbered only six or seven.

A word on this clone: Its antigen remains unknown.

TCRdb's copy holds only in-frame clones and misses some; the assay was immunoSEQ multiplex PCR. The table has more than 90,000 clones, approximately 84% seen once. The TCR originated in an adult in good health. Sequenced here: peripheral blood, sampled on day 0 of AZD1222 vaccination.

The CDR3 DNA reads as TGTGCCAGCAGCCCGGGAATGAGTAGCTCCTACAATGAGCAGTTCTTC. Translation: CASSPGMSSSYNEQFF. The V and J genes are TRBV7-3 and TRBJ2-1; a weak D match, TRBD2 (5 bases). The germline CDR1 and CDR2 sequences are SGHTA and FQGTGA. CDR3 length: 16 amino acids. The V end was cut by 5 bases, the J end by 0 bases, with 14 bases between.